A selection of T cell receptor beta chains follows, all from one sample in a study of cytomegalovirus exposure and HLA in healthy donors. The table came from immunoSEQ multiplex PCR; TCRdb's copy has only in-frame clones and leaves some out. The sample yields roughly 97,000 clones, over 75% seen once. Sequencing was done on a sample of PBMCs. The source is a woman between 18 and 29 years old in good health and CMV-seropositive. The CDR3 runs from the conserved cysteine through the conserved F or W. D genes are given only for firm matches. For some rows the clone size is stated as once, few or many, or as a class when expanded; others skip it.

d_call: TRBD1; v_call: TRBV9; j_call: TRBJ1-6; clone_size: .; cdr3_nt: TGTGCCAGCAGCCGGACAGGGGGCTATAATTCACCCCTCCACTTT; cdr3_aa: CASSRTGGYNSPLHF
d_call: TRBD1; v_call: TRBV7-2; j_call: TRBJ2-7; clone_size: .; cdr3_nt: TGTGCCAGCAGCGCGGGACAGGGGGCCCTCTACGAGCAGTACTTC; cdr3_aa: CASSAGQGALYEQYF
d_call: .; v_call: TRBV4-1; j_call: TRBJ1-5; clone_size: .; cdr3_nt: TGCGCCAGCAGCCAGACAGGTACGAGCAATCAGCCCCAGCATTTT; cdr3_aa: CASSQTGTSNQPQHF
d_call: TRBD2; v_call: TRBV9; j_call: TRBJ2-5; clone_size: .; cdr3_nt: TGTGCCAGCAGCGTAATGAGCGGGGGAGAGACCCAGTACTTC; cdr3_aa: CASSVMSGGETQYF
d_call: .; v_call: TRBV6-5; j_call: TRBJ1-1; clone_size: once; cdr3_nt: TGTGCCAGCAGTCGGTTTGGGGGGGCGACTGAAGCTTTCTTT; cdr3_aa: CASSRFGGATEAFF
d_call: TRBD2; v_call: TRBV7-3; j_call: TRBJ2-7; clone_size: .; cdr3_nt: TGTGCCAGCAGCCCCGGACTAGCCGGCAACGAGCAGTACTTC; cdr3_aa: CASSPGLAGNEQYF
d_call: TRBD2; v_call: TRBV7-3; j_call: TRBJ2-3; clone_size: .; cdr3_nt: TGTGCCAGCAGCTTAATGGCAGCGGGAGGCACAGATACGCAGTATTTT; cdr3_aa: CASSLMAAGGTDTQYF
d_call: .; v_call: TRBV6-5; j_call: TRBJ1-5; clone_size: .; cdr3_nt: TGTGCCAGCAGTTACTCCAGCGAGGATCAGCCCCAGCATTTT; cdr3_aa: CASSYSSEDQPQHF
d_call: TRBD2; v_call: TRBV9; j_call: TRBJ2-1; clone_size: few; cdr3_nt: TGTGCCAGCAGCGTAGTTTCTAGCGGGACATACAATGAGCAGTTCTTC; cdr3_aa: CASSVVSSGTYNEQFF
d_call: TRBD2; v_call: TRBV5-6; j_call: TRBJ2-7; clone_size: .; cdr3_nt: TGTGCCAGCAGCTGGAGCCAGCGGGAAATCTACGAGCAGTACTTC; cdr3_aa: CASSWSQREIYEQYF
d_call: .; v_call: TRBV12-5; j_call: TRBJ1-1; clone_size: few; cdr3_nt: TGTGCTAGTGGTTTCGGGGGAGGATGGACTGAAGCTTTCTTT; cdr3_aa: CASGFGGGWTEAFF
d_call: .; v_call: TRBV29-1; j_call: TRBJ1-1; clone_size: .; cdr3_nt: TGCAGAGTTGTTAGGGGGAACACTGAAGCTTTCTTT; cdr3_aa: CRVVRGNTEAFF
d_call: .; v_call: TRBV28; j_call: TRBJ2-7; clone_size: .; cdr3_nt: TGTGCCAGCAGTTTAACCCCCCGAGGGTACTACGAGCAGTACTTC; cdr3_aa: CASSLTPRGYYEQYF
d_call: .; v_call: TRBV5-1; j_call: TRBJ1-1; clone_size: .; cdr3_nt: TGCGCCAGCAGCCGGAACGGGGATGGCACTGAAGCTTTCTTT; cdr3_aa: CASSRNGDGTEAFF
d_call: TRBD2; v_call: TRBV9; j_call: TRBJ2-6; clone_size: .; cdr3_nt: TGTGCCAGCAGCGCTAGCGGCCTTTACTCTGGGGCCAACGTCCTGACTTTC; cdr3_aa: CASSASGLYSGANVLTF
d_call: TRBD1; v_call: TRBV28; j_call: TRBJ1-5; clone_size: .; cdr3_nt: TGTGCCAGCAGCCGAGCCGGGACAGGGGGCGATAGCGAGGGCCAGCATTTT; cdr3_aa: CASSRAGTGGDSEGQHF
d_call: TRBD2; v_call: TRBV11-2; j_call: TRBJ2-7; clone_size: few; cdr3_nt: TGTGCCAGCAGCCCGCGGGGGTACGAGCAGTACTTC; cdr3_aa: CASSPRGYEQYF
d_call: TRBD2; v_call: TRBV7-2; j_call: TRBJ2-1; clone_size: .; cdr3_nt: TGTGCCAGCAGCCGCGGACTAGCGGGAGTCTATGAGCAGTTCTTC; cdr3_aa: CASSRGLAGVYEQFF